The clone carrying this T cell receptor beta chain was detected only a few times. Its specificity is unknown. V was shortened by 2 bases and J by 5 bases, with 9 bases between the two germline ends. The V gene's germline CDR1 is GTSNPN and CDR2 SVGIG (reference sequence). The CDR3 consists of 12 residues. The data belong to a study of beta chain features in type 1 diabetes. The authors reverse transcribed all of the isolated RNA, so sequencing captured expressed TCRB transcripts. Profiled with immunoSEQ multiplex PCR; TCRdb holds only in-frame clones, not every one. The table lists about 220,000 clones, 11% of them singletons. Study results and caveats: The study found fewer insertions and more deletions at VDJ junctions in type 1 diabetes patients. Since sequencing was performed on cDNA, cells with high TCR expression could be over-represented.

It was via CD45RO/CCR7/CD25/CD127/CD95/CD27 that CD4+ naive, central memory, regulatory and stem cell-like memory cells were sorted. Without exception, sorted populations had purity beyond 98%. Sequencing input: central memory CD4+ T cells from blood. The V call is TRBV30, the J call TRBJ1-2; D not certain. This receptor was identified in a man aged 18 to 29 in good health. The CDR3 is CAWSWTGYGYTF. The CDR3 DNA is TGTGCCTGGAGTTGGACCGGTTATGGCTACACCTTC.